The 25 T cell receptor beta chains given below trace back to one sample, sequenced in a study of vaccination effects on CD4 cells after COVID-19. These receptors have no known antigen. After expansion with viral peptide pools in the ViraFEST assay, antigen-specific CD4+ T cells were sequenced. At the end of 9 to 11 days of culture, CD4+ T cells were isolated. Everyone in the study got two shots of either the BNT162b2 or mRNA-1273 vaccine. The table came from immunoSEQ multiplex PCR; TCRdb's copy has only in-frame clones and leaves some out. The sample includes almost 70,000 clones, around 74% of them seen just once. Sequenced material: CD4+ T cells from PBMCs cultured with HCoV-229E spike peptides, taken after COVID-19 vaccination. The receptors shown here come from a human donor who received a COVID-19 vaccine.

This sequence joins TRBV29-1 and TRBJ2-1; 10 nucleotides align to TRBD2. The CDR3 contains 15 residues. CDR1 is SQVTM and CDR2 is ANQGSEA in the germline V gene. J lost 3 bases, V lost 6 bases, and 8 bases had no gene match. The CDR3 bases are TGCAGCGTCGCTGCTCTAGCGGGGGTCTACAATGAGCAGTTCTTC. It is translated as CSVAALAGVYNEQFF.

The chain has TRBV18 and TRBJ2-5; D uncertain. The CDR3 consists of 14 residues. Germline CDR1 reads KGHSH; CDR2 reads LQKENI. The ends were cut back, 2 bases at V and 2 bases at J, with 9 bases in the middle. CDR3 in DNA: TGTGCCAGCTCACCAATAGACGTTCAAGAGACCCAGTACTTC. Protein product: CASSPIDVQETQYF. The variable domain in full, with the rest retrieved from reference TRBV18 and TRBJ2-5, is NAGVMQNPRHLVRRRGQEARLRCSPMKGHSHVYWYRQLPEEGLKFMVYLQKENIIDESGMPKERFSAEFPKEGPSILRIQQVVRGDSAAYFCASSPIDVQETQYFGPGTRLLVL.

This clone has a handful of counts. V is TRBV4-3 and J is TRBJ2-2; TRBD1 aligns across 10 bases. The CDR3 loop spans 15 amino acids. CDR1 is LGHNA, CDR2 YSLEER, per germline. With 5 bases clipped from V and 3 bases from J, the junction kept 3 bases outside the gene matches. The CDR3 loop is CASSDRGQDTGELFF. CDR3 DNA: TGCGCCAGCAGCGACAGGGGGCAAGACACCGGGGAGCTGTTTTTT.

The V gene is TRBV7-2, the J gene TRBJ2-7, with a weak D call TRBD1 (6 bases). Trimming took off 5 bases at V and 0 bases at J, with 17 bases between the two ends. Germline loops: CDR1 SGHTA, CDR2 FQGNSA. The CDR3 is made up of 16 amino acids. CDR3 in amino acids: CASSLGTMGPSYEQYV. The CDR3 DNA reads as TGTGCCAGCAGCCTGGGGACAATGGGGCCCTCCTACGAGCAGTACGTC.

CDR3 in DNA: TGTGCCAGCAGTTACACCGGCCCCGGACGGGAGCAGTTCTTC. Encoded protein: CASSYTGPGREQFF. The V call is TRBV6-6, the J call TRBJ2-1, with D uncertain. Per the germline V gene, CDR1 is MNHNY and CDR2 is SVGAGI (reference sequence). Trimming removed 2 bases from V and 10 bases from J, with 15 bases in between. This CDR3 is 14 amino acids long.

This chain links TRBV12-2 with TRBJ1-3. TRBV12-2 is tagged as a pseudogene. The CDR3 has 15 residues. This CDR3 is CASRLAQGQEWTIYF. The CDR3 coding sequence is TGTGCAAGTCGCTTAGCGCAAGGGCAGGAATGGACCATATATTTT.

In this sample, this clone turned up once. The chain couples TRBV24-1 to TRBJ2-1; D possibly corresponds to TRBD2 (5 bases). The ends were cut back, 5 bases at V and 7 bases at J, with 5 bases in the middle. The CDR3 contains 11 residues. Germline V gene data show CDR1 as KGHDR and CDR2 as SFDVKD. CDR3 residues: CATSAGNEQFF. Written as DNA, the CDR3 is TGTGCCACCAGTGCGGGGAATGAGCAGTTCTTC.

This clone was seen only once. The rearrangement uses TRBV4-1 and TRBJ1-5; possibly TRBD1 for D (5 bases). Germline loops: CDR1 MGHRA, CDR2 YSYEKL. The CDR3 sequence is 15 residues long. Trimming removed 4 bases at V and 1 base at J, with 11 bases between. As DNA, the CDR3 is TGCGCCAGCAGCCGGGGGACGGGGAGCAATCAGCCCCAGCATTTT. It translates to CASSRGTGSNQPQHF.

The chain combines TRBV7-2 with TRBJ2-3, with 10 bases fitting TRBD1. CDR1 SGHTA and CDR2 FQGNSA come from the germline V gene. There are 13 residues in the CDR3. V shed 0 bases and J 9 bases; nucleotides not matched to a gene: 0. In DNA, the CDR3 is TGTGCCAGCAGCTTAGCGGACAGGGGGACGCAGTATTTT. Amino acids: CASSLADRGTQYF.

V usage is TRBV18 and J usage is TRBJ2-7; D not resolved. The CDR3 contains 12 residues. Germline V gives CDR1 KGHSH, CDR2 LQKENI. Trimming removed 6 bases at V and 6 bases at J, with 12 bases between. DNA for the CDR3: TGTGCCAGCTCTCAAGGAGCCAGCGAGCAGTACGTC. It specifies CASSQGASEQYV.

The J gene is TRBJ2-3, the V gene TRBV29-1, with D unclear. Trimming cost V 1 base and J 0 bases, with 5 bases left between them. CDR3 size: 13 residues. CDR1 SQVTM and CDR2 ANQGSEA come from the germline V gene. CDR3 DNA: TGCAGCGTTGAAGCCGCCAGCACAGATACGCAGTATTTT. Amino acid sequence: CSVEAASTDTQYF.

The V gene is TRBV3-1 (or the pseudogene TRBV3-2), the J gene TRBJ1-1; TRBD1 aligns across 10 bases. The CDR3 is made up of 13 amino acids. Germline-derived CDR1 and CDR2 are LGHDT and YNNKEL (reference sequence). With V trimmed by 4 bases and J by 6 bases, 2 bases remained unmatched. The CDR3 protein is CASSRQGASEAFF. CDR3 in DNA: TGTGCCAGCAGCCGACAGGGGGCATCTGAAGCTTTCTTT.

There are a few counts of this clone. V and J are TRBV4-1 and TRBJ2-3, with D possibly matching TRBD1 (6 bases). V was clipped by 6 bases and J by 0 bases, with 13 bases between them. The germline CDR1 and CDR2 sequences are MGHRA and YSYEKL. The CDR3 length is 15 residues. In DNA form, the CDR3 reads TGCGCCAGCAGTCCCGGACAGTCTAGCACAGATACGCAGTATTTT. It is translated as CASSPGQSSTDTQYF.

V and J are TRBV25-1 and TRBJ2-5; no reliable D call. Germline CDR1 reads MGHDK; CDR2 reads SYGVNS. The CDR3 covers 15 residues. Trimming left V 0 bases short and J 2 bases short, with 10 bases between. CDR3 region: CASSEYNWHQETQYF. CDR3 in DNA: TGTGCCAGCAGTGAATATAACTGGCATCAAGAGACCCAGTACTTC.

The CDR3 loop reads CASSPRGDFTDTQYF. The CDR3 region has the DNA TGTGCCAGCTCACCACGGGGGGACTTCACAGATACGCAGTATTTT. This chain uses TRBV18 with TRBJ2-3, with D perhaps TRBD2 (6 bases). V was trimmed by 1 base and J by 2 bases, leaving 10 bases between them. This CDR3 comprises 15 residues. CDR1 is KGHSH, CDR2 LQKENI, per germline.

The chain combines TRBV28 with TRBJ2-5; TRBD1 aligns across 10 bases. Germline assignment: CDR1 MDHEN and CDR2 SYDVKM. The CDR3 sequence is 16 residues long. The ends lost 6 bases at V and 5 bases at J; junction bases unmatched: 12. The CDR3 reads CASSSTRDRGIETQYF. DNA of the CDR3: TGTGCCAGCAGCTCGACCCGGGACAGGGGAATCGAGACCCAGTACTTC.

The rearrangement links TRBV10-3 to TRBJ2-7; D is undetermined. The ends were cut back, 3 bases at V and 9 bases at J, with 12 bases in the middle. Germline loops: CDR1 ENHRY, CDR2 SYGVKD. The CDR3 sequence is 12 residues long. CDR3 loop: CAISEGSSGQYV. The CDR3 DNA is TGTGCCATCAGTGAAGGCAGTTCAGGGCAGTACGTC.

The chain combines TRBV7-2 with TRBJ2-5; D gene ambiguous. Germline assignment: CDR1 SGHTA and CDR2 FQGNSA. Deletions cut 1 base from V and 4 bases from J, with 10 bases between. CDR3 length: 14 residues. The CDR3 nucleotides read TGTGCCAGCAGCTTAGTCTTGGGCGGAGAGACCCAGTACTTC. Its protein is CASSLVLGGETQYF.

In nucleotides, the CDR3 is TGTGCCAGCAGTTACGGAGGGATTGAAAAACTGTTTTTT. Its translation: CASSYGGIEKLFF. The genes are TRBV6-5 and TRBJ1-4; D remains ambiguous. CDR3 length: 13 residues. Germline loops: CDR1 MNHEY, CDR2 SVGAGI. Trimming took 2 bases from V and 7 from J, leaving 8 bases between them.

In this sample, this clone turned up many times. J is TRBJ1-6 and V is TRBV30; no reliable D call. There are 14 residues in the CDR3. V shed 0 bases and J shed 9 bases, with 12 bases lying between them. Germline CDR1 GTSNPN, CDR2 SVGIG (reference sequence). The CDR3 is CAWSVEGYSSPLHF. CDR3 sequence (DNA): TGTGCCTGGAGTGTAGAAGGATACAGTTCACCCCTCCACTTT. The whole variable domain, remainder taken from reference TRBV30 and TRBJ1-6, is SQTIHQWPATLVQPVGSPLSLECTVEGTSNPNLYWYRQAAGRGLQLLFYSVGIGQISSEVPQNLSASRPQDRQFILSSKKLLLSDSGFYLCAWSVEGYSSPLHFGNGTRLTVT.

This chain links TRBV7-9 with TRBJ2-1, with 13 positions matching TRBD2. J gave up 7 bases and V 4 bases, and 7 bases lay outside the gene matches. The V gene's germline CDR1 is SEHNR and CDR2 FQNEAQ (reference sequence). This CDR3 has 16 amino acids. DNA for the CDR3: TGTGCCAGCAGCTCTCCGGGACTAGCGGGGAATAATGAGCAGTTCTTC. Its translation is CASSSPGLAGNNEQFF.

The chain is built from TRBV9 and TRBJ2-1; 7 bases are a match to TRBD2. The CDR3 has 16 amino acids. Germline V lookup: CDR1 SGDLS, CDR2 YYNGEE. Trimming took 4 bases from V and 7 from J; bases not matched to a gene: 14. The CDR3, as DNA: TGTGCCAGCAGCTACCATTCAGGTAGCGGGCCTAATGAGCAGTTCTTC. This codes for CASSYHSGSGPNEQFF.

The chain has TRBV7-9 and TRBJ2-3; D possibly corresponds to TRBD1 (6 bases). Germline values: CDR1 SEHNR, CDR2 FQNEAQ (reference sequence). V was clipped by 5 bases and J by 8 bases, with 20 bases between them. There are 15 residues in the CDR3. The CDR3 coding sequence is TGTGCCAGCAGCCCCTGGGCAGGGGCTGGGGTTACGCAGTATTTT. It yields the protein CASSPWAGAGVTQYF.

This clone came up once. The V call is TRBV24-1, the J call TRBJ2-1, with 7 positions matching TRBD1. The CDR3 extends over 16 amino acids. Germline V gene data show CDR1 as KGHDR and CDR2 as SFDVKD. Germline trimming cut 3 bases from V and 7 bases from J; bases unmatched to any gene: 11. This CDR3 reads CATSDETGTVRNEQFF. CDR3 in DNA: TGTGCCACCAGTGATGAAACCGGGACAGTAAGGAATGAGCAGTTCTTC.

The J gene is TRBJ2-3, the V gene TRBV7-3; a weak D match, TRBD2 (7 bases). Germline CDR1 is SGHTA and CDR2 is FQGTGA. Trimming pared 7 bases from V and 0 bases from J, leaving 11 bases between. This CDR3 is 14 amino acids long. CDR3 amino acids: CASNEGGSTDTQYF. DNA for the CDR3: TGTGCCAGCAACGAGGGGGGGAGCACAGATACGCAGTATTTT.